Shown below are 10 T cell receptor beta chains from a single sample sequenced in a study of blood T cell repertoires in COVID-19. Sequencing was performed with immunoSEQ multiplex PCR; in TCRdb, only in-frame clones are kept and a portion is missing. This sample has 150,000 to 180,000 clones, with around 85% found just once. Material for sequencing was peripheral blood. The receptor source for this set is a man aged 55 to 70 with COVID-19, enrolled during active disease.

The chain has TRBV19 and TRBJ1-1; D gene ambiguous. CDR1 is LNHDA and CDR2 is SQIVND in the germline V gene (reference sequence). Trimming cost V 5 bases and J 0 bases, with 10 bases left between them. The CDR3 consists of 14 residues. CDR3 in amino acids: CASSPERVNTEAFF. CDR3 DNA sequence: TGTGCCAGTAGTCCGGAACGGGTGAACACTGAAGCTTTCTTT.

The J gene is TRBJ1-4, the V gene TRBV29-1; possibly TRBD1 for D (5 bases). Germline assignment: CDR1 SQVTM and CDR2 ANQGSEA. The CDR3 is made up of 13 amino acids. The V end lost 4 bases, the J end lost 6 bases, and 12 bases lay between the germline ends. The CDR3 protein is CSVAGGGYEKLFF. The CDR3 coding sequence is TGCAGCGTTGCGGGGGGTGGCTATGAAAAACTGTTTTTT.

The chain uses TRBV7-3 and TRBJ2-5; TRBD2 matches 16 bases. The CDR3 consists of 18 residues. Germline trimming cut 4 bases from V and 5 bases from J; bases unmatched to any gene: 10. The germline gives CDR1 SGHTA, CDR2 FQGTGA. The CDR3 is CASSSPGTSGRAIETQYF. The CDR3 DNA is TGTGCCAGCAGCTCCCCCGGGACTAGCGGGAGGGCAATCGAGACCCAGTACTTC. Combining the CDR3 with reference TRBV7-3 and TRBJ2-5 gives the whole variable domain GAGVSQTPSNKVTEKGKYVELRCDPISGHTALYWYRQSLGQGPEFLIYFQGTGAADDSGLPNDRFFAVRPEGSVSTLKIQRTERGDSAVYLCASSSPGTSGRAIETQYFGPGTRLLVL.

This rearrangement joins TRBV19 to TRBJ1-2, with 10 bases aligning to TRBD1. Trimming took 10 bases from V and 4 from J; bases not matched to a gene: 15. The CDR3 covers 16 residues. The germline V gene has CDR1 LNHDA and CDR2 SQIVND (reference sequence). The CDR3 is CAIIAAPGQGVYGYTF. DNA for the CDR3: TGTGCCATCATAGCCGCACCTGGACAGGGGGTCTATGGCTACACCTTC.

V usage is TRBV18 and J usage is TRBJ1-4, with D possibly being TRBD1 (6 bases). V dropped 3 bases and J dropped 6 bases, with 11 bases sitting between them. The CDR3 spans 14 residues. Germline V gene lookup returns CDR1 KGHSH and CDR2 LQKENI. The CDR3 coding sequence is TGTGCCAGCTCACCGCAGGGGTTAGATGAAAAACTGTTTTTT. It is translated as CASSPQGLDEKLFF.

The chain recombines TRBV7-8 with TRBJ2-7; D is possibly TRBD2 (6 bases). Germline V lookup: CDR1 SGHVS, CDR2 FQNEAQ. The CDR3 spans 13 residues. V dropped 5 bases and J dropped 12 bases, with 20 bases sitting between them. CDR3 bases: TGTGCCAGCAGCCGCGAGACTAGGGAAAGGGGGTACTTC. It is translated as CASSRETRERGYF.

The rearrangement joins TRBV11-3 to TRBJ1-1; D gene uncertain. This CDR3 region has 14 residues. Germline CDR1 reads SGHNT; CDR2 reads YENEEA. V lost 3 bases, J lost 7 bases, and 15 bases lay in between. The CDR3 bases are TGTGCCAGCAGCTTCGACGCCCTCCGGGGTGAAGCTTTCTTT. Residues: CASSFDALRGEAFF.

The chain couples TRBV19 to TRBJ2-1, with 8 bases matching TRBD2. With 3 bases clipped from V and 5 bases from J, the junction kept 9 bases outside the gene matches. The CDR3 is 16 residues long. Looked up from germline, CDR1 is LNHDA and CDR2 is SQIVND (reference sequence). DNA of the CDR3: TGTGCCAGTAGTATCCAAGGGACTAGTCGGAACAATGAGCAGTTCTTC. Residues: CASSIQGTSRNNEQFF.

The J gene is TRBJ1-2, the V gene TRBV9, with a weak D call TRBD1 (6 bases). Per germline, CDR1 SGDLS and CDR2 YYNGEE. Trimming shortened V by 0 bases and J by 3 bases, and 12 bases separated the two germline ends. There are 15 residues in the CDR3. CDR3 bases: TGTGCCAGCAGCGTAGCAGGGGAGTGGGACTATGGCTACACCTTC. Amino acids: CASSVAGEWDYGYTF.

The gene calls are TRBV19 and TRBJ2-1; D might be TRBD1 (5 bases). V dropped 5 bases and J dropped 7 bases, with 18 bases sitting between them. This CDR3 spans 15 amino acids. Germline loops: CDR1 LNHDA, CDR2 SQIVND (reference sequence). This CDR3 is CASSRLGQGINEQFF. The CDR3 coding sequence is TGTGCCAGTAGTCGTCTCGGTCAGGGCATAAATGAGCAGTTCTTC.